The rows below give T cell receptor beta chains drawn from one sample of a study of cytomegalovirus exposure and HLA in healthy donors. Profiling relied on immunoSEQ multiplex PCR, and the TCRdb table lists in-frame clones only, not all of them. Of about 130,000 clones listed, approximately 80% are singletons. Sequenced: PBMCs. Every receptor here comes from a female donor in good health and CMV-seronegative. CDR3s include the opening cysteine and the closing phenylalanine or tryptophan. The order of the fields is V gene, D gene, J gene, clone size, CDR3 DNA, CDR3 protein. The D gene is left open where the match is weak. Clone size is not always given. Where it is, it says once, few, many or a class for expanded clones.

>TRBV6-5|NA|TRBJ2-2|NA
TGTGCCAGCAGCCCAAACTCGGACACCGGGGAGCTGTTTTTT
CASSPNSDTGELFF
>TRBV7-2|NA|TRBJ2-7|NA
TGTGCCAGTAAAGAGACGGGAACCTACGAGCAGTACTTC
CASKETGTYEQYF
>TRBV5-1|NA|TRBJ2-2|NA
TGCGCCAGCAGCTTGCGGGGAGAGTCCAGCGGGGAGCTGTTTTTT
CASSLRGESSGELFF
>TRBV25-1|NA|TRBJ1-1|NA
TGTGCCAGCAGCCTCGCAGGGCGGAACACTGAAGCTTTCTTT
CASSLAGRNTEAFF
>TRBV6-4|NA|TRBJ1-5|NA
TGTGCCAGCAGGAGAGGGAGGAGTTCGGATCAGCCCCAGCATTTT
CASRRGRSSDQPQHF
>TRBV2|NA|TRBJ1-2|NA
TGTGCCAGCAGTGGACAGAACTATGGCTACACCTTC
CASSGQNYGYTF
>TRBV5-1|TRBD1|TRBJ2-5|NA
TGCGCCAGCAGCCCTGGGACAGATTACCAAGAGACCCAGTACTTC
CASSPGTDYQETQYF
>TRBV27|NA|TRBJ2-1|NA
TGTGCCAGCAGTTTAAACAGCTACAATGAGCAGTTCTTC
CASSLNSYNEQFF
>TRBV6-5|NA|TRBJ1-6|NA
TGTGCCAGCAGTTCTAACAGGAATGATTCACCCCTCCACTTT
CASSSNRNDSPLHF
>TRBV7-2|NA|TRBJ1-4|NA
TGTGCCAGCAGAGAAGGAGGCAGTAATGAAAAACTGTTTTTT
CASREGGSNEKLFF
>TRBV27|NA|TRBJ1-1|NA
TGTGCCAGCAGTTTAGGGCGGAACACTGAAGCTTTCTTT
CASSLGRNTEAFF
>TRBV7-3|TRBD2|TRBJ2-2|NA
TGTGCCAGCAGCCGGGGGACTAGCGGGACCGGGGAGCTGTTTTTT
CASSRGTSGTGELFF
>TRBV2|NA|TRBJ2-1|NA
TGTGCCAGCAGTACCGGGACTGGGGGGATGGCTGCGTTCTTC
CASSTGTGGMAAFF
>TRBV27|TRBD2|TRBJ2-5|NA
TGTGCCAGCAGCCCGAAGCGGGAGTGGACCCAGTACTTC
CASSPKREWTQYF
>TRBV5-1|TRBD2|TRBJ2-2|NA
TGCGCCAGCAAAGATGAACTAGCGGGAGGCACTACGAACACCGGGGAGCTGTTTTTT
CASKDELAGGTTNTGELFF
>TRBV27|TRBD2|TRBJ2-7|few
TGTGCCAGCAGTTCCCGGACTAGCGGGACTAGGACCTACGAGCAGTACTTC
CASSSRTSGTRTYEQYF
>TRBV9|NA|TRBJ2-7|NA
TGTGCCAGCAGCGTAGATGCAGGGACCTACGAGCAGTACTTC
CASSVDAGTYEQYF
>TRBV7-2|NA|TRBJ2-7|NA
TGTGCCAGCAGCCCCTTCGGACAGTTCTACGAGCAGTACTTC
CASSPFGQFYEQYF
>TRBV6-1|NA|TRBJ2-1|NA
TGTGCCAGCAGCCCCCGGGGACAAGGGGACAATGAGCAGTTCTTC
CASSPRGQGDNEQFF
>TRBV9|NA|TRBJ1-4|NA
TGTGCCAGCAGCGCCTACGGTACAACTAATGAAAAACTGTTTTTT
CASSAYGTTNEKLFF
>TRBV6-1|TRBD1|TRBJ1-1|NA
TGTGCCAGCACCCCGCAACAGGGGAGTACTGAAGCTTTCTTT
CASTPQQGSTEAFF
>TRBV9|NA|TRBJ2-7|NA
TGTGCCAGCAGCCCCCGGGAGGGGACAGGGACCTACGAGCAGTACTTC
CASSPREGTGTYEQYF
>TRBV5-4|TRBD2|TRBJ2-1|once
TGTGCCAGCAGCCCTCAACTAGCGGGAGGGTACAATGAGCAGTTCTTC
CASSPQLAGGYNEQFF
>TRBV7-8|NA|TRBJ2-1|NA
TGTGCCAGCAGCTTGACAGAGAGCTACAATGAGCAGTTCTTC
CASSLTESYNEQFF
>TRBV6-5|TRBD2|TRBJ2-7|NA
TGTGCCAGCAGTTACTCGATGCAGCTAGCGGCCGAGCAGTACTTC
CASSYSMQLAAEQYF
>TRBV27|TRBD2|TRBJ2-7|NA
TGTGCCAGCAGTTTATCTAGCGGGGATCCCTACGAGCAGTACTTC
CASSLSSGDPYEQYF
>TRBV5-4|TRBD1|TRBJ1-1|NA
TGTGCCAGCAGCTCCACCGGGACAGGGGGTTATGCTGAAGCTTTCTTT
CASSSTGTGGYAEAFF
>TRBV27|TRBD1|TRBJ1-2|NA
TGTGCCAGCAGTTTAACCCGGACAGGGTCAAACTATGGCTACACCTTC
CASSLTRTGSNYGYTF
>TRBV6-6|NA|TRBJ1-4|NA
TGTGCCAGCAGGAGGCGGGGTGAGAAACTGTTTTTT
CASRRRGEKLFF
>TRBV28|NA|TRBJ2-1|NA
TGTGCCAGCAGTTTAGGAGCGGCCTATGAGCAGTTCTTC
CASSLGAAYEQFF
>TRBV4-2|NA|TRBJ2-7|NA
TGTGCCAGCAGCCAAGATCGAGCAGGGGAAGTGGACGAGCAGTACTTC
CASSQDRAGEVDEQYF
>TRBV7-2|TRBD2|TRBJ2-5|NA
TGTGCCAGCAGCTTGACCGGGAGGGTCTCTGAGACCCAGTACTTC
CASSLTGRVSETQYF
>TRBV2|NA|TRBJ2-5|few
TGTGCCAGCAGTCGGGCGGTTGGGGCGCTAGAAGAGACCCAGTACTTC
CASSRAVGALEETQYF
>TRBV5-1|TRBD2|TRBJ2-1|NA
TGCGCCAGCAGCTTAACTAGCGGGAGCAATGAGCAGTTCTTC
CASSLTSGSNEQFF
>TRBV10-3|NA|TRBJ1-2|few
TGTGCCATCAGTGGCCCCGGGGGGGCAGGAGGCTACACCTTC
CAISGPGGAGGYTF
>TRBV4-2|NA|TRBJ1-4|NA
TGTGCCAGCAGCCAAGATTGGGGAGAAACTAATGAAAAACTGTTTTTT
CASSQDWGETNEKLFF
>TRBV9|NA|TRBJ2-5|NA
TGTGCCAGCAGCGTAGGGGAGTACCGCCAAGAGACCCAGTACTTC
CASSVGEYRQETQYF